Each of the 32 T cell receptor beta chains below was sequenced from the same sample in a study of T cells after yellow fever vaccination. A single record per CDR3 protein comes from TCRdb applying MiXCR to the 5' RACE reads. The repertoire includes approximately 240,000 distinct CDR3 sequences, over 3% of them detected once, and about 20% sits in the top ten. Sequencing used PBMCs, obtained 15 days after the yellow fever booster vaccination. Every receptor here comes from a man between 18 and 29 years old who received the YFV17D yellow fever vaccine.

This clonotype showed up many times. The CDR3 loop reads CASSLASGGNKADTQYF. In nucleotides, the CDR3 is TGCGCCAGCAGCTTGGCTAGCGGGGGGAATAAAGCAGATACGCAGTATTTT. This chain joins TRBV5-1 and TRBJ2-3; 11 nucleotides align to TRBD2. The germline V gene encodes CDR1 SGHRS and CDR2 YFSETQ. V trimming: 0 bases; J trimming: 4 bases; junction bases outside the gene matches: 7. The CDR3 length is 17 residues.

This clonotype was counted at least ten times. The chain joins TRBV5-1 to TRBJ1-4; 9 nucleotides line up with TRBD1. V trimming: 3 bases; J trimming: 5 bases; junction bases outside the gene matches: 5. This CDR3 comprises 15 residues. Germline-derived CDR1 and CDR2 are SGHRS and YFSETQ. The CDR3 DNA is TGCGCCAGCAGCTATCCGACAGGGGGGAATGAAAAACTGTTTTTT. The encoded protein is CASSYPTGGNEKLFF.

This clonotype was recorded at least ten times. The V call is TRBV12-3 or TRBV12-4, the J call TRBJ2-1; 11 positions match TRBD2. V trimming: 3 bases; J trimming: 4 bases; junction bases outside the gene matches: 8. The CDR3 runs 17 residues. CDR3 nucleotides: TGTGCCAGCAGTTTCACCATACTAGCGGGGGAGTACAATGAGCAGTTCTTC. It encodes CASSFTILAGEYNEQFF.

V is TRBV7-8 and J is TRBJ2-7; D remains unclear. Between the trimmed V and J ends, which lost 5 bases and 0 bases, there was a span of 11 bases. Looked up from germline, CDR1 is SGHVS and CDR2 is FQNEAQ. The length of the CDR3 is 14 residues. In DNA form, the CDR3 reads TGTGCCAGCAGCCACCCCCCGAGCTCCTACGAGCAGTACGTC. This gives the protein CASSHPPSSYEQYV.

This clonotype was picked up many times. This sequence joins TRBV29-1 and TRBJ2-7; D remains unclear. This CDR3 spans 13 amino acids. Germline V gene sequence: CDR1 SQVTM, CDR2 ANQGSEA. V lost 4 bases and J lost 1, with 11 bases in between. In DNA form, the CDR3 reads TGCAGCGTTGTGTTGACACCGTCCTACGAGCAGTACTTC. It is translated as CSVVLTPSYEQYF.

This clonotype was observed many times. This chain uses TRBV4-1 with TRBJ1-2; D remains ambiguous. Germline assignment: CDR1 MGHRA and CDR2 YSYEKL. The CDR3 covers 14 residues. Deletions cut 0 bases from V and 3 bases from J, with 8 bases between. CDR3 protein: CASSQDIGDYGYTF. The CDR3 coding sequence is TGCGCCAGCAGCCAAGATATTGGAGACTATGGCTACACCTTC.

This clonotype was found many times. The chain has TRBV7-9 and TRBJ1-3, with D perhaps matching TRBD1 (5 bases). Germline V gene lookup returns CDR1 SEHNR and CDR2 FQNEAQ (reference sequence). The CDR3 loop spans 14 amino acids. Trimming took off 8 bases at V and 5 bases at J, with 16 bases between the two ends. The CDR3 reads CASALTGARNTIYF. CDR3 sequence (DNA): TGTGCCAGCGCGCTCACCGGGGCCAGAAACACCATATATTTT.

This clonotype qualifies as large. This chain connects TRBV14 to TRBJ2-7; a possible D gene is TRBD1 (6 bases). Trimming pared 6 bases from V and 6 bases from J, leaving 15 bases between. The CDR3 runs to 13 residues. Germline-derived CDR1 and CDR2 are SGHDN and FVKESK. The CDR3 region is CASSTDVQGEQYV. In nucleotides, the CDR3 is TGTGCCAGCAGTACGGACGTACAGGGCGAGCAGTACGTC.

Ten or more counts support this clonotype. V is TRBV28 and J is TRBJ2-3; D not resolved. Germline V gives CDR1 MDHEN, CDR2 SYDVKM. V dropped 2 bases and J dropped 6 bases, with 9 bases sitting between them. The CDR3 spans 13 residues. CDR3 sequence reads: CASSLLEYDTQYF. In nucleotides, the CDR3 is TGTGCCAGCAGTTTACTAGAGTATGATACGCAGTATTTT.

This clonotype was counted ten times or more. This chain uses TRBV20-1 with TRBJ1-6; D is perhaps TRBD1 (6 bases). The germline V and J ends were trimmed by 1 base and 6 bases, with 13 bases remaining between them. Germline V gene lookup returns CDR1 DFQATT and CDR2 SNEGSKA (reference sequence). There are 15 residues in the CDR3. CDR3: CSARVRQAGNSPLHF. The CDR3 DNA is TGCAGTGCTAGAGTCCGACAGGCTGGTAATTCACCCCTCCACTTT.

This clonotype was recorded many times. CDR3 DNA sequence: TGTGCCAGCAGCTTACCCCGAGGGACAGGAAACACCGGGGAGCTGTTTTTT. This sequence encodes CASSLPRGTGNTGELFF. The V call is TRBV7-2, the J call TRBJ2-2, with 8 nucleotides matching TRBD1. V trimming: 2 bases; J trimming: 2 bases; junction bases outside the gene matches: 7. CDR1 is SGHTA and CDR2 is FQGNSA in the germline V gene. This CDR3 is built from 17 residues.

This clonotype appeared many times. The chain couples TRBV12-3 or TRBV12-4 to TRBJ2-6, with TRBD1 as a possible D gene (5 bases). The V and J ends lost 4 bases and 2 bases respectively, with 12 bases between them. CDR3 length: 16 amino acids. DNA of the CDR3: TGTGCCAGCAGTTACGACAGAGGAGCTGGGGCCAACGTCCTGACTTTC. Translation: CASSYDRGAGANVLTF.

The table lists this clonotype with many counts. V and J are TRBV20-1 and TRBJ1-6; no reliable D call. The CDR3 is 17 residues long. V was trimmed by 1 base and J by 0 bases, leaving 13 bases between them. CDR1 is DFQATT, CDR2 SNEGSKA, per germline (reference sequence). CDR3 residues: CSARGQAGSSYNSPLHF. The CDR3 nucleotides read TGCAGTGCTAGAGGCCAAGCCGGGAGCTCCTATAATTCACCCCTCCACTTT.

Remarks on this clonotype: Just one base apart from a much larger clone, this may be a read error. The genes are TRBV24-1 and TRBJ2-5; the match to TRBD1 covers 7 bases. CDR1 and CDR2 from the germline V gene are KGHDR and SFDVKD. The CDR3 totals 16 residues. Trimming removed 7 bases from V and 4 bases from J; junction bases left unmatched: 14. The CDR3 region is CATSLTGTDRLETQYF. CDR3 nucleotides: TGTGCCACCAGCCTAACCGGGACAGACCGTCTAGAGACCCAGTACTTC.

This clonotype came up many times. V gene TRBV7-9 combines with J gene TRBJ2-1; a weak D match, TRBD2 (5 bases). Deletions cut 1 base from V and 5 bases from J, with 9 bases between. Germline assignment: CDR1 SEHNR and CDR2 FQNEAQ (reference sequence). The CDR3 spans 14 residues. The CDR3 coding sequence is TGTGCCAGCAGCTTAGGCCCGGGGAACAATGAGCAGTTCTTC. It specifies CASSLGPGNNEQFF. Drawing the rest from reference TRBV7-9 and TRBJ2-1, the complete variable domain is DTGVSQNPRHKITKRGQNVTFRCDPISEHNRLYWYRQTLGQGPEFLTYFQNEAQLEKSRLLSDRFSAERPKGSFSTLEIQRTEQGDSAMYLCASSLGPGNNEQFFGPGTRLTVL.

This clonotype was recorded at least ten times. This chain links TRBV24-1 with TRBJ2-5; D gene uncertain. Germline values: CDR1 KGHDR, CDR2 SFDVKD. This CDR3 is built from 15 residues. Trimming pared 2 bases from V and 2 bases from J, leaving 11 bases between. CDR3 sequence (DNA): TGTGCCACCAGTGATTCCGGCAAACTACAAGAGACCCAGTACTTC. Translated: CATSDSGKLQETQYF.

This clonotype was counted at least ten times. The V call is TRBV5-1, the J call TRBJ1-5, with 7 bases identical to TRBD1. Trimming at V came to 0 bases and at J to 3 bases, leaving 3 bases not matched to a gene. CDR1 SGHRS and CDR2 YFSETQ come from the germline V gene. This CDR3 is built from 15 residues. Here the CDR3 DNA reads TGCGCCAGCAGCTTGGCGACAGGGTTCAATCAGCCCCAGCATTTT. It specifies CASSLATGFNQPQHF. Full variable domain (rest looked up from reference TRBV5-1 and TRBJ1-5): KAGVTQTPRYLIKTRGQQVTLSCSPISGHRSVSWYQQTPGQGLQFLFEYFSETQRNKGNFPGRFSGRQFSNSRSEMNVSTLELGDSALYLCASSLATGFNQPQHFGDGTRLSIL.

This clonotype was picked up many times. CDR3 amino acids: CASSQIDNPVGNEQFF. CDR3 DNA sequence: TGCGCCAGCAGCCAGATTGACAACCCCGTCGGCAATGAGCAGTTCTTC. The V and J genes are TRBV4-1 and TRBJ2-1, with D uncertain. CDR1 MGHRA and CDR2 YSYEKL come from the germline V gene. This CDR3 contains 16 residues. With 3 bases removed from V and 6 bases from J, the gap between germline ends came to 18 bases.

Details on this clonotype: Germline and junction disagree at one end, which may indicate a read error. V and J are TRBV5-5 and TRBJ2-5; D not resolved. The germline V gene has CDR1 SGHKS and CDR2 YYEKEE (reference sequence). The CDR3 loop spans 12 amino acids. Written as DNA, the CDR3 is TGTGCCTGCAGCTTGTATGGAGAGACCCAGTACTTC. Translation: CACSLYGETQYF.

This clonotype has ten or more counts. In nucleotides, the CDR3 is TGTGCCAGCAGTTTATACAGGTCCGCTGTGGAGACCCAGTACTTC. Translation gives CASSLYRSAVETQYF. The chain recombines TRBV27 with TRBJ2-5; possible D gene TRBD1, 5 bases. Germline V gene sequence: CDR1 MNHEY, CDR2 SMNVEV (reference sequence). Trimming left V 1 base short and J 5 bases short, with 14 bases between. This CDR3 has 15 residues.

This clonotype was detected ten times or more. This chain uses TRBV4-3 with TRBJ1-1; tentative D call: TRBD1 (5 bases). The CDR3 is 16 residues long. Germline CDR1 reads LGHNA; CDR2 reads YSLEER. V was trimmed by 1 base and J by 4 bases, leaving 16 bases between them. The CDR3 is CASSQVLGGSGTEAFF. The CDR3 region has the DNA TGCGCCAGCAGCCAAGTGTTGGGGGGAAGCGGCACTGAAGCTTTCTTT.

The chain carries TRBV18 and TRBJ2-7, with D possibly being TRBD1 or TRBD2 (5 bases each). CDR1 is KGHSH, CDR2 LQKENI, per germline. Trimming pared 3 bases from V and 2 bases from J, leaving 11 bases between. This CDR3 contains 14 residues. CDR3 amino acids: CASSPGTYAYEQYV. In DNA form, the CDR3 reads TGTGCCAGCTCACCTGGGACGTACGCCTACGAGCAGTACGTC.

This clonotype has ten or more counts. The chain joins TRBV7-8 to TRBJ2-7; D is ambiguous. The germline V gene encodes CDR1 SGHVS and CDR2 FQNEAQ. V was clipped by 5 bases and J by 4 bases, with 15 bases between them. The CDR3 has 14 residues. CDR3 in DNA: TGTGCCAGCAGCCCGCGCGTCAGGAATTACGAGCAGTACTTC. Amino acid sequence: CASSPRVRNYEQYF.

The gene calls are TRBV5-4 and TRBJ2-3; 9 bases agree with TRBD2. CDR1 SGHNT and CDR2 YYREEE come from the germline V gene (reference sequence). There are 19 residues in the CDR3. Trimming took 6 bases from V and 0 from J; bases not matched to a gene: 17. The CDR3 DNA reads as TGTGCCAGCATGACAAGAGCCCCCATTAGCGGGGGTAGCACAGATACGCAGTATTTT. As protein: CASMTRAPISGGSTDTQYF.

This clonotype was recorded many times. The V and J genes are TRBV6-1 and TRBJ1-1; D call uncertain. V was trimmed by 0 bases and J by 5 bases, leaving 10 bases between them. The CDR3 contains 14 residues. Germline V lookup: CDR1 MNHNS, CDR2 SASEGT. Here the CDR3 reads CASSEAIRVTEAFF. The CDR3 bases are TGTGCCAGCAGTGAAGCTATTCGGGTTACTGAAGCTTTCTTT.

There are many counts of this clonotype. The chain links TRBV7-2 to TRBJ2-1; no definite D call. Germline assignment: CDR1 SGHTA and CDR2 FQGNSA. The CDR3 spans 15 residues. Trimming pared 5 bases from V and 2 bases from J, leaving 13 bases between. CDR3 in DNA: TGTGCCAGCAGCCCAGCCGGGCTCACCTACAATGAGCAGTTCTTC. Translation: CASSPAGLTYNEQFF.

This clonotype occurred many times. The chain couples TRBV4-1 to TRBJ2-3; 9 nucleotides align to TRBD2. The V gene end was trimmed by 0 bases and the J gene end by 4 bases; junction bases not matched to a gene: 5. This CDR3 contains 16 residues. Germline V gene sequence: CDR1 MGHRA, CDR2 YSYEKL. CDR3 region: CASSQDGGGAADTQYF. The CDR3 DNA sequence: TGCGCCAGCAGCCAAGATGGCGGGGGGGCCGCAGATACGCAGTATTTT.

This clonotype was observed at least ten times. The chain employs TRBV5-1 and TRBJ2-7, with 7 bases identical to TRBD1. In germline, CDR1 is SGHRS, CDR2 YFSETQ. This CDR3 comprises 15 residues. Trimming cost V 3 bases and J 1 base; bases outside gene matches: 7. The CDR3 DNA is TGCGCCAGCAGCTACGGGACAGAAGGGTCCTACGAGCAGTACGTC. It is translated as CASSYGTEGSYEQYV.

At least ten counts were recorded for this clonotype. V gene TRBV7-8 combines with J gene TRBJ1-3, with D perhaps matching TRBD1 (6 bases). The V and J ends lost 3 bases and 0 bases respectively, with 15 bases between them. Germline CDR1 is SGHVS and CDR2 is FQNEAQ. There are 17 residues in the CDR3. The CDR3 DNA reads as TGTGCCAGCAGCTTCCGCTCGGACAGAAGCTCTGGAAACACCATATATTTT. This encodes CASSFRSDRSSGNTIYF.

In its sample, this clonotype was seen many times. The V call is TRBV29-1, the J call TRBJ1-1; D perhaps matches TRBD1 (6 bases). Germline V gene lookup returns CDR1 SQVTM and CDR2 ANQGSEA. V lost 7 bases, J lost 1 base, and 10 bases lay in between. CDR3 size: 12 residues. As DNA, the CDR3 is TGCAGCGGACAGACAGGGAACACTGAAGCTTTCTTT. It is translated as CSGQTGNTEAFF.

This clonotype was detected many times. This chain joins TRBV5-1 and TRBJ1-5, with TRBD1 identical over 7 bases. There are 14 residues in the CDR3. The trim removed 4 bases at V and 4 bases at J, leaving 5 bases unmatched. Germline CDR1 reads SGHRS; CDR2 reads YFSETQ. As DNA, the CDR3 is TGCGCCAGCAGCCCCGAGGGACAGAATCAGCCCCAGCATTTT. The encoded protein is CASSPEGQNQPQHF. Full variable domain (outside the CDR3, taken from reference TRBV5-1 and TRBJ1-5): KAGVTQTPRYLIKTRGQQVTLSCSPISGHRSVSWYQQTPGQGLQFLFEYFSETQRNKGNFPGRFSGRQFSNSRSEMNVSTLELGDSALYLCASSPEGQNQPQHFGDGTRLSIL.

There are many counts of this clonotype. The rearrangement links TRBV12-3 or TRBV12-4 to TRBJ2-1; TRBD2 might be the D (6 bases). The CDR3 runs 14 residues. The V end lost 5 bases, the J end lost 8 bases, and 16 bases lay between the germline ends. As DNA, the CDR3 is TGTGCCAGCAGTCCCCGCGTCGGGGGTGATGAGCAGTTCTTC. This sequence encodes CASSPRVGGDEQFF.